The text below deals with one T cell receptor (beta chain). Its matching antigen is unknown. A much larger clonotype is one base distant, so this may be a read error. The record originates from a study of T cells in Graves' hyperthyroidism and ophthalmopathy. CDR3 size: 14 residues. CDR1 SGHTA and CDR2 FQGNSA come from the germline V gene. Amplified TCR beta CDR3 regions came from RNA transcripts. When the TCR CDR3 underwent first-round RT-PCR, the HTBI primer set was used. TCRdb recomputed calls from the multiplex PCR reads with MiXCR, one row per CDR3 protein. The data hold about 560,000 distinct CDR3 sequences, with around 15% observed a single time. Diagnoses rested on clinical symptoms, serum thyroxine and TRAb, thyroid ultrasound and orbital computed tomography. The study, taken as a whole, reports: A 13 V-J model separated ophthalmopathy from stable hyperthyroidism.

This clonotype originated in a woman between 18 and 29 years old with Graves' hyperthyroidism. The chain combines TRBV7-2 with TRBJ1-2; 8 bases agree with TRBD1. Sample: blood. The CDR3 nucleotides are TGTGCCAGCAGCTGGGGACAGGCTAACTGTGGCTACACCTTC. It specifies CASSWGQANCGYTF.